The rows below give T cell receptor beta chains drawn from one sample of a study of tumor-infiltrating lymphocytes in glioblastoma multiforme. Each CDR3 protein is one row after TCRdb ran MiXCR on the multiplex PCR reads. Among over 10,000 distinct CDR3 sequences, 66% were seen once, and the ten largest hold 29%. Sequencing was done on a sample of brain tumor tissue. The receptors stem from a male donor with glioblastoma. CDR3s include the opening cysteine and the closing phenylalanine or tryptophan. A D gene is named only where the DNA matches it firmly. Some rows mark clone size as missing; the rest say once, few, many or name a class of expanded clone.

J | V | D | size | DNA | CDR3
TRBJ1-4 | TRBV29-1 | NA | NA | TGCAGTGTTGTGACATGGGGGACTAATGAAAAACTGTTTTTT | CSVVTWGTNEKLFF
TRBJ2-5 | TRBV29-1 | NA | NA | TGCAGCTTCCGACGGGGGCAGGGGCAAGAGACCCAGCACTTC | CSFRRGQGQETQHF
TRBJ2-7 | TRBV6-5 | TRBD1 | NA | TGTGCCAGCGGTTACGGATCACAGGGGTCTTACGAGCAGTACTTC | CASGYGSQGSYEQYF
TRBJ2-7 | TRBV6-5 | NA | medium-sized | TGTGCCAGCAGTTACTTCTCGGCAAGCCAGTACGAGCAGTACTTC | CASSYFSASQYEQYF
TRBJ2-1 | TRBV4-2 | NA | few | TGTGCCAGCAGCCAAGTGTCTAACAACTATATGGGGAGCGATGAGCAGTTCTTC | CASSQVSNNYMGSDEQFF
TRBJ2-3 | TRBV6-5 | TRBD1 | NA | TGTGCCAGCAGTTACCCCCCGGGACAGGGCACAGATACGCGGTATTTT | CASSYPPGQGTDTRYF
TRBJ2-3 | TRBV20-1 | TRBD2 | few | TGCAGTGCCGCTAGCGGGGGATCCTTGGGTACGCAGTATTTT | CSAASGGSLGTQYF
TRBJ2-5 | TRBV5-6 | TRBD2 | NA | TGTGCCAGCAGCTTGTTTACGGGGGGGCGCGAGACCCAGTACTTC | CASSLFTGGRETQYF
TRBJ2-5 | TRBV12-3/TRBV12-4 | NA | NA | TGCGCCAGCAGTAATGAGGGACAAGAGGCCCAGTACTTC | CASSNEGQEAQYF
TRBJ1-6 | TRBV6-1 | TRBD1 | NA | TGTGCCAGCAGTGCGACAGGGGACAGTTCACTCCTCCACTTT | CASSATGDSSLLHF
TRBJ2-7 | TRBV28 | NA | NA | TGTGCCAGCAGTGGGAGCTACTTGCAGTACTTC | CASSGSYLQYF
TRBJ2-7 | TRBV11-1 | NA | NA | TGTGCCAGTAGCGGACAGGAGCGCAAGCAGTACTTC | CASSGQERKQYF
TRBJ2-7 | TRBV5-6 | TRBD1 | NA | TGTGCCAGCAGCTTGGTGGGGACAGGGGTCGGCGAGCAGTACTTC | CASSLVGTGVGEQYF
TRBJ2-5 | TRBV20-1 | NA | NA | TGCGATGCTATAGAAGGTTCCAGGGGGGCAGAGACCCAGTACTTC | CDAIEGSRGAETQYF
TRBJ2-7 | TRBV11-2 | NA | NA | TGTGCCAGCAGCTTAGCACTATACGAGCAGTACTTC | CASSLALYEQYF
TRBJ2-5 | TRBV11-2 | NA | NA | TGTGCCAGCAGCTCCTTAGCGGTAGTCCAAGAGACCCAGTACTTC | CASSSLAVVQETQYF
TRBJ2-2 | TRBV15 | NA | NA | TGTGCCACCAGCGACCGCCCTCTCGCCTGGGAGCTGTTTTTT | CATSDRPLAWELFF
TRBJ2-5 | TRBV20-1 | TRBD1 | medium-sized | TGCAGTGCTATTCGGACAGGGGCGTACCAAGAGACCCAGTACTTC | CSAIRTGAYQETQYF